This T cell receptor beta chain stems from a study of blood T cell repertoires in COVID-19. Study information: Italy, Spain and the United States were the sources of the convalescent and acute COVID-19 samples. PBMCs, B-cell-depleted T cells, or T cells provided the cDNA or gDNA that made up the material.

A few counts support this clone. Sequenced by immunoSEQ multiplex PCR; TCRdb stores in-frame clones only, minus some. The repertoire holds approximately 200,000 clones, around 79% seen once, with 17% in the top ten. The sample comprised peripheral blood. This sequence was found in a man in his 60s with active or convalescent COVID-19.

CDR3 sequence: CASSMLGNQPQHF. The CDR3 bases are TGTGCCAGTAGTATGCTCGGGAATCAGCCCCAGCATTTT. The gene calls are TRBV19 and TRBJ1-5, with unresolved D. This CDR3 comprises 13 residues. Per the germline V gene, CDR1 is LNHDA and CDR2 is SQIVND (reference sequence). V shed 3 bases and J shed 4 bases, with 7 bases lying between them.